The present TCR beta chain was sequenced within a study of blood T cells in healthy people across ages. Using a J-beta primer mix together with a sample-barcoded 5' primer, a second PCR was run for about 6 to 12 cycles. A single record per CDR3 protein comes from TCRdb applying MiXCR to the 5' RACE reads. The data contain about 1.4 million distinct CDR3 sequences, 59% of them singletons. Germline V gene lookup returns CDR1 SQVTM and CDR2 ANQGSEA. The CDR3 is 12 residues long. The germline V and J ends were trimmed by 1 base and 9 bases, with 10 bases remaining between them. Healthy Caucasians from Russia aged about 6 to 90 served as donors.

Sequencing was done on a sample of blood. The chain employs TRBV29-1 and TRBJ2-1, with D unclear. The receptor comes from a man aged 18 to 30 in good health. CDR3 nucleotides: TGCAGCGTTGAAGTCCGTTTGAGTGAGCAGTTCTTC. Protein product: CSVEVRLSEQFF.